This TCR beta chain is drawn from a study of control samples from healthy donors and cancer patients. Profiled with immunoSEQ multiplex PCR; TCRdb holds only in-frame clones, not every one. The sample lists around 51,000 clones; under 90% were seen once. The source of this sequence is a man between 65 and 79 years old in good health. Sequenced input: blood.

The CDR3 bases are TGTGCCAGCAGCCAGACGCGGGGCACCCTCGAGCAGTACTTC. As protein: CASSQTRGTLEQYF. This rearrangement joins TRBV7-2 to TRBJ2-7; D is perhaps TRBD2 (6 bases). Looked up from germline, CDR1 is SGHTA and CDR2 is FQGNSA. V shed 5 bases and J shed 6 bases, with 17 bases lying between them. This CDR3 region has 14 residues.